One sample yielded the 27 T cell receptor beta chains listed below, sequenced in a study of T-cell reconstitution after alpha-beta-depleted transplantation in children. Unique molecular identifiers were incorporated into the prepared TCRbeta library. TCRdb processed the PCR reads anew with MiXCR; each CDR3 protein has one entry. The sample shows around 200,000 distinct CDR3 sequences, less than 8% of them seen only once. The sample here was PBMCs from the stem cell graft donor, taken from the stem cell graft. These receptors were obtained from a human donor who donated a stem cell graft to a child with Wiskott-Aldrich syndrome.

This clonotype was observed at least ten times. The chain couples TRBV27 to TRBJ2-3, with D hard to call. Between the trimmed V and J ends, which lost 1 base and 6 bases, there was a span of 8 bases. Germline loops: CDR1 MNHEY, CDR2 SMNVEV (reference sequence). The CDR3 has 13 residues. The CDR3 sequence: CASSLLSTDTQYF. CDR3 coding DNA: TGTGCCAGCAGTTTATTATCTACCGATACGCAGTATTTT.

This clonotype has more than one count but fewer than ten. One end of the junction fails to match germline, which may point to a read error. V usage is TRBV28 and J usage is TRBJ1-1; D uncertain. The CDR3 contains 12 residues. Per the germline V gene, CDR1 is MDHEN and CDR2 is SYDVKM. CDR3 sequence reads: CASSAGNAEAFF. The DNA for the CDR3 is TGTGCCAGCAGTGCGGGGAACGCTGAAGCTTTCTTT.

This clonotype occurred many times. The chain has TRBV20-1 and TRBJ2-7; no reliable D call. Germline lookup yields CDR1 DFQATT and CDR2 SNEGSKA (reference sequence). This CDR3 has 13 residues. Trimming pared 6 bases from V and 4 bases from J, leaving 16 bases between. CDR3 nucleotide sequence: TGCAGTGCACTCGGAACTGGAAGATACGAGCAGTACTTC. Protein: CSALGTGRYEQYF.

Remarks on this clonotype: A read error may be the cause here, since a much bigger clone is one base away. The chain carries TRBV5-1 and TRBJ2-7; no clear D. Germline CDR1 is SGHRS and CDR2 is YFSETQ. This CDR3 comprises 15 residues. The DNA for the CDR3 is TGCGCCAGCGGCTTGCCTGGTGGGAACTCCTACGAGCAGTACTTC. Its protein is CASGLPGGNSYEQYF.

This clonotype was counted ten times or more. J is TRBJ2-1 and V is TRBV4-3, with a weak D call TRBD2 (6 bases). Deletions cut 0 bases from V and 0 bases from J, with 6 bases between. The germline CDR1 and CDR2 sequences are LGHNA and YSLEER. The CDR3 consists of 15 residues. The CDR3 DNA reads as TGCGCCAGCAGCCAAGACGGGAGCTCCTACAATGAGCAGTTCTTC. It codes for CASSQDGSSYNEQFF.

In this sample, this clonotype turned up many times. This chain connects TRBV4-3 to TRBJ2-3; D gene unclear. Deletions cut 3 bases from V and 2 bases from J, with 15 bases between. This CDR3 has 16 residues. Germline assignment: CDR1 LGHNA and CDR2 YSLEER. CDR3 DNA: TGCGCCAGCAGCCAGGTTCGAAACCTAAACACAGATACGCAGTATTTT. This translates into CASSQVRNLNTDTQYF.

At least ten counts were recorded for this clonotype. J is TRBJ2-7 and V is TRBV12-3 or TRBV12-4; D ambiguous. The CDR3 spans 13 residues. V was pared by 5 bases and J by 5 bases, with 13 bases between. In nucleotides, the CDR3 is TGTGCCAGCAGTCTCTCATTTCTAAACGAGCAGTACTTC. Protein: CASSLSFLNEQYF.

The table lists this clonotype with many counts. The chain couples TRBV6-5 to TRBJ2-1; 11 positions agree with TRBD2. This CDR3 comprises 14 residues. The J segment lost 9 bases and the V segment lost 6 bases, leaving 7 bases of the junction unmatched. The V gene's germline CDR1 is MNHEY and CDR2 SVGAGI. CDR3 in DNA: TGTGCCAGCAGCATACTAGCGGGAGAGCGTGAGCAGTTCTTC. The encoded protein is CASSILAGEREQFF.

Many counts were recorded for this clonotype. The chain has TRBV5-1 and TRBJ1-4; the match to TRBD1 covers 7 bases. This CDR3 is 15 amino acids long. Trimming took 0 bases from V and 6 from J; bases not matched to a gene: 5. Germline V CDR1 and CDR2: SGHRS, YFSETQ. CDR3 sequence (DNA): TGCGCCAGCAGCTTGGAGGCAGGGGGGGATGAAAAACTGTTTTTT. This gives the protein CASSLEAGGDEKLFF.

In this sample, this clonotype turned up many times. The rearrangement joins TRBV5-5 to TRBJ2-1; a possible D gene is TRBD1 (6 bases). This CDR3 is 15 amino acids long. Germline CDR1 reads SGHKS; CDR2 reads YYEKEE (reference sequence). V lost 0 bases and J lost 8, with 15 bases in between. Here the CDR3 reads CASSLEQGPRDEQFF. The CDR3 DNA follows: TGTGCCAGCAGCTTGGAACAGGGTCCGAGGGATGAGCAGTTCTTC.

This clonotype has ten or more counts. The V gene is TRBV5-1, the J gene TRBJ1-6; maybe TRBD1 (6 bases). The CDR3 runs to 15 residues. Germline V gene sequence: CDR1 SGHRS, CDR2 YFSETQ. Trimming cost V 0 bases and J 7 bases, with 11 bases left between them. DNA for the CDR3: TGCGCCAGCAGCTTGGGGGGGGCACGGAATTCACCCCTCCACTTT. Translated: CASSLGGARNSPLHF. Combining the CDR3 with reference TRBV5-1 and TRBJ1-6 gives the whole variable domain KAGVTQTPRYLIKTRGQQVTLSCSPISGHRSVSWYQQTPGQGLQFLFEYFSETQRNKGNFPGRFSGRQFSNSRSEMNVSTLELGDSALYLCASSLGGARNSPLHFGNGTRLTVT.

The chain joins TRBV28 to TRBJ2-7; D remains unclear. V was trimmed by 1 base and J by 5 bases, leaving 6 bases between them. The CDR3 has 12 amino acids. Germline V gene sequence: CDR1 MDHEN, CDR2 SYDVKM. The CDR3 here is CASSLYKDEQYF. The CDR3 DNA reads TGTGCCAGCAGTTTATACAAGGACGAGCAGTACTTC. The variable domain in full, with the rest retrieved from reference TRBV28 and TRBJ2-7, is DVKVTQSSRYLVKRTGEKVFLECVQDMDHENMFWYRQDPGLGLRLIYFSYDVKMKEKGDIPEGYSVSREKKERFSLILESASTNQTSMYLCASSLYKDEQYFGPGTRLTVT.

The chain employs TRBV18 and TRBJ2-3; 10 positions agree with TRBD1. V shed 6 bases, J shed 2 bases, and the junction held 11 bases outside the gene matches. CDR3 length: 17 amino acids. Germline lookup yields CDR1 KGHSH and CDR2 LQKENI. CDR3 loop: CASSFLRQGATTDTQYF. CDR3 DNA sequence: TGTGCCAGCTCGTTCTTAAGACAGGGGGCGACCACAGATACGCAGTATTTT.

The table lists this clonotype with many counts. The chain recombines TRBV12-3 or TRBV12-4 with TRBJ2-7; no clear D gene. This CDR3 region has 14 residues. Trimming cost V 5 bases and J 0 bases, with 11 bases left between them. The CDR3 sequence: CASSRAAYSYEQYF. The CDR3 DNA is TGTGCCAGCAGTCGAGCCGCATACTCCTACGAGCAGTACTTC.

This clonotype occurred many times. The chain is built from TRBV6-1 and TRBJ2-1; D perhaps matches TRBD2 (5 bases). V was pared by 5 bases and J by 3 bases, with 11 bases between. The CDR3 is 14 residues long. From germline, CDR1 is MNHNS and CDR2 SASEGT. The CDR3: CASSPGLDYNEQFF. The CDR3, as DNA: TGTGCCAGCAGTCCTGGACTTGACTACAATGAGCAGTTCTTC.

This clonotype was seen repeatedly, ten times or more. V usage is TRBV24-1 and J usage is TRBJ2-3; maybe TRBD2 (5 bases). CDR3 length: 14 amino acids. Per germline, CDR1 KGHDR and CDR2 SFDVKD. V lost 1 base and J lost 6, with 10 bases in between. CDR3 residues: CATSDFRGDDTQYF. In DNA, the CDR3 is TGTGCCACCAGTGATTTCCGGGGAGACGATACGCAGTATTTT.

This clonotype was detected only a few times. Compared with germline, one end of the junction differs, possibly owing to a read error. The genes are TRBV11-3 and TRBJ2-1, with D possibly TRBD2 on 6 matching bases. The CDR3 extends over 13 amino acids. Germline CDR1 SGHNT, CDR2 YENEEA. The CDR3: CASSPRLSGQILF. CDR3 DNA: TGTGCCAGCAGCCCCCGGCTTAGCGGCCAGATACTTTTC. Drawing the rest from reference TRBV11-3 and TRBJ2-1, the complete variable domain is EAGVVQSPRYKIIEKKQPVAFWCNPISGHNTLYWYLQNLGQGPELLIRYENEEAVDDSQLPKDRFSAERLKGVDSTLKIQPAELGDSAVYLCASSPRLSGQILFGPGTRLTVL.

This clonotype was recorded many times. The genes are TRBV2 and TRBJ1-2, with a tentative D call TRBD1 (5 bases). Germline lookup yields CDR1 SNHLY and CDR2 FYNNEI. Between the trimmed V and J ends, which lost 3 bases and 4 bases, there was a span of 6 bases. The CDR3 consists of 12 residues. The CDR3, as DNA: TGTGCCAGCAGTGAGACAGTCTATGGCTACACCTTC. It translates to CASSETVYGYTF.

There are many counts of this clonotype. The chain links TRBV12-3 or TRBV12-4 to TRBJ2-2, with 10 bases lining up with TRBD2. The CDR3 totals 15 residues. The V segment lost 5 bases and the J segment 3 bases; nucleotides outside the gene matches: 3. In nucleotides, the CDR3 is TGTGCCAGCAGTCCTCTAGCGGGAGACACCGGGGAGCTGTTTTTT. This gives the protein CASSPLAGDTGELFF.

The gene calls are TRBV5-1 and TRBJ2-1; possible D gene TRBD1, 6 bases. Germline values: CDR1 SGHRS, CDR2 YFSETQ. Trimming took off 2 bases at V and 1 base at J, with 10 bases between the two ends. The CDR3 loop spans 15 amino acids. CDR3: CASSFGTSSYNEQFF. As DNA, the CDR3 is TGCGCCAGCAGCTTCGGGACATCTTCCTACAATGAGCAGTTCTTC.

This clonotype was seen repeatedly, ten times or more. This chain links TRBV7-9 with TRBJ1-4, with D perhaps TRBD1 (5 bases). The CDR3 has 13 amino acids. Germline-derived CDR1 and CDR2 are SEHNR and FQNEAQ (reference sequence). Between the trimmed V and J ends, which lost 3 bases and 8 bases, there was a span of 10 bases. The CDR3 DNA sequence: TGTGCCAGCAGCTTCAGGGCGTTCGAAAAACTGTTTTTT. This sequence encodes CASSFRAFEKLFF.

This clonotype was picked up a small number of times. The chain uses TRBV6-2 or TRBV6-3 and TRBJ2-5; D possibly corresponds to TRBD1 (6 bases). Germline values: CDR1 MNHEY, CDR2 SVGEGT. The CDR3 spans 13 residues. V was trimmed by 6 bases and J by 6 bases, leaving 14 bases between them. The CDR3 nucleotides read TGTGCCAGCAGGGCACAGGGTTTCAAGACCCAGTACTTC. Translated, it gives CASRAQGFKTQYF.

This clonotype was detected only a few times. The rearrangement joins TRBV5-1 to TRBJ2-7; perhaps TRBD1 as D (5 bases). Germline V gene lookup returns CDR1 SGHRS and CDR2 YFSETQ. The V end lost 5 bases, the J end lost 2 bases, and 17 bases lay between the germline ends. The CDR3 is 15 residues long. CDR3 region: CASSDRTSTPYEQYF. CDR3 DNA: TGCGCCAGCAGTGATCGGACATCGACGCCCTACGAGCAGTACTTC. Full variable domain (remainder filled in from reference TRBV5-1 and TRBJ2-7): KAGVTQTPRYLIKTRGQQVTLSCSPISGHRSVSWYQQTPGQGLQFLFEYFSETQRNKGNFPGRFSGRQFSNSRSEMNVSTLELGDSALYLCASSDRTSTPYEQYFGPGTRLTVT.

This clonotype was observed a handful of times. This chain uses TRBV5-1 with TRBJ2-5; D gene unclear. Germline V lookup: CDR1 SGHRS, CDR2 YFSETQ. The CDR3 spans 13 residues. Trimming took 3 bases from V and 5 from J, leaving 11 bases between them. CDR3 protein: CASSSGGEETQYF. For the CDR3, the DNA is TGCGCCAGCAGCTCGGGTGGAGAGGAGACCCAGTACTTC.

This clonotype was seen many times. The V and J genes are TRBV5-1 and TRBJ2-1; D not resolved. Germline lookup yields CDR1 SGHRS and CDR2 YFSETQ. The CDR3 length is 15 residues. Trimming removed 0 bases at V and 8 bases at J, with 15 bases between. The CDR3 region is CASSLEIGRWDEQFF. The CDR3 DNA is TGCGCCAGCAGCTTGGAAATAGGAAGGTGGGATGAGCAGTTCTTC. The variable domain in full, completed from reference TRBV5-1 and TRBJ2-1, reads KAGVTQTPRYLIKTRGQQVTLSCSPISGHRSVSWYQQTPGQGLQFLFEYFSETQRNKGNFPGRFSGRQFSNSRSEMNVSTLELGDSALYLCASSLEIGRWDEQFFGPGTRLTVL.

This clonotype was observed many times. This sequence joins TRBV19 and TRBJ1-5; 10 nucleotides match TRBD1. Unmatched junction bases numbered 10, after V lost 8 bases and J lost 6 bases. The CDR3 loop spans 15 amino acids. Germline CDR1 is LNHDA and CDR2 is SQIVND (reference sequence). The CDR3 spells CASESGTGVTQPQHF. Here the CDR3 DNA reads TGTGCCAGTGAATCCGGGACAGGGGTTACTCAGCCCCAGCATTTT.

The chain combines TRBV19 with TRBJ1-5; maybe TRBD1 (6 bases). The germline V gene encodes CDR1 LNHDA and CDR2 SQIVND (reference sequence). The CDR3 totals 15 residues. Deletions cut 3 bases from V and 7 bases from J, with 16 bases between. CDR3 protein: CASSIKGGMGQPQHF. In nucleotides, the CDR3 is TGTGCCAGTAGTATTAAGGGGGGCATGGGGCAGCCCCAGCATTTT.